The 29 T cell receptor beta chains below all came from one sample that was sequenced in a study of cytomegalovirus exposure and HLA in healthy donors. It was with 60 Vbeta and 13 Jbeta primers that the PCR ran. Libraries were prepared by immunoSEQ multiplex PCR; TCRdb keeps only in-frame clonotypes and omits some of them. The sample consists of 160,000 or so clones, around four fifths of them appearing once. Material: PBMCs. Receptors originate from a woman aged 45-60 years in good health and CMV-seronegative.

J is TRBJ1-2 and V is TRBV10-3; the match to TRBD1 covers 9 bases. The V gene end was trimmed by 7 bases and the J gene end by 7 bases; junction bases not matched to a gene: 4. CDR3 size: 12 residues. Germline loops: CDR1 ENHRY, CDR2 SYGVKD. The CDR3 nucleotides are TGTGCCATCAATGCACAGGGGGCTGGCTACACCTTC. It translates to CAINAQGAGYTF.

The CDR3 DNA reads as TGTGCCAGCAGTTTCAGTAAACCGGGGGCGGGAGAGGCTTTCTTT. This encodes CASSFSKPGAGEAFF. The rearrangement joins TRBV7-8 to TRBJ1-1, with D possibly TRBD1 on 6 matching bases. The V gene's germline CDR1 is SGHVS and CDR2 FQNEAQ. Trimming took 6 bases from V and 11 from J, leaving 25 bases between them. This CDR3 has 15 amino acids.

This sequence joins TRBV6-1 and TRBJ1-5; D possibly corresponds to TRBD1 (5 bases). V shed 8 bases and J shed 4 bases, with 21 bases lying between them. The CDR3 loop spans 16 amino acids. Germline CDR1 and CDR2: MNHNS and SASEGT. In nucleotides, the CDR3 is TGTGCCAGCCGTGCAAGGACACTTGACCGTAATCAGCCCCAGCATTTT. This gives the protein CASRARTLDRNQPQHF.

This clone was seen a single time. The chain joins TRBV7-2 to TRBJ2-5; TRBD2 is a possible D gene (8 bases). CDR3 length equals 15 residues. Germline V gene data show CDR1 as SGHTA and CDR2 as FQGNSA. V lost 5 bases to trimming and J lost 5 bases, with 18 bases between them. The CDR3 region is CASSLGQAGGETQYF. The CDR3 DNA reads as TGTGCCAGCAGCCTCGGACAGGCGGGAGGCGAGACCCAGTACTTC. The whole variable domain, remainder taken from reference TRBV7-2 and TRBJ2-5, is GAGVSQSPSNKVTEKGKDVELRCDPISGHTALYWYRQSLGQGLEFLIYFQGNSAPDKSGLPSDRFSAERTGGSVSTLTIQRTQQEDSAVYLCASSLGQAGGETQYFGPGTRLLVL.

This clone appeared a few times. The chain employs TRBV4-3 and TRBJ1-1; tentatively, D is TRBD1 (6 bases). The CDR3 is 15 residues long. The V gene lost 0 bases and the J gene lost 3 bases, with 11 bases spanning the gap. Germline CDR1 LGHNA, CDR2 YSLEER. DNA for the CDR3: TGCGCCAGCAGCCAAGATCTGACAGGAGACACTGAAGCTTTCTTT. Translating it yields CASSQDLTGDTEAFF.

The gene calls are TRBV9 and TRBJ2-1, with D tentatively TRBD1 (6 bases). Germline CDR1 reads SGDLS; CDR2 reads YYNGEE. The V gene lost 0 bases and the J gene lost 3 bases, with 13 bases spanning the gap. The length of the CDR3 is 16 residues. Here the CDR3 DNA reads TGTGCCAGCAGCGTAGCAAGGGGGTCAGACTACAATGAGCAGTTCTTC. Its translation is CASSVARGSDYNEQFF.

This clone was counted a few times. The chain employs TRBV6-5 and TRBJ1-1; tentatively, D is TRBD1 (5 bases). Germline CDR1 MNHEY, CDR2 SVGAGI. Trimming stripped 6 bases from V and 3 bases from J, with 11 bases between. The CDR3 spans 13 residues. The DNA for the CDR3 is TGTGCCAGCAGGGGGGGAGTTTACACTGAAGCTTTCTTT. This translates into CASRGGVYTEAFF.

The V gene is TRBV7-2, the J gene TRBJ2-1; D is unclear. The V and J ends lost 1 base and 3 bases respectively, with 4 bases between them. Germline lookup yields CDR1 SGHTA and CDR2 FQGNSA. This CDR3 comprises 13 residues. In nucleotides, the CDR3 is TGTGCCAGCAGCTTAGTACACTACAATGAGCAGTTCTTC. Amino acid sequence: CASSLVHYNEQFF.

This clone turned up a few times. V and J are TRBV9 and TRBJ2-1; TRBD1 matches 7 bases. Germline V gene sequence: CDR1 SGDLS, CDR2 YYNGEE. Trimming at V came to 3 bases and at J to 3 bases, leaving 6 bases not matched to a gene. The CDR3 extends over 15 amino acids. CDR3 DNA: TGTGCCAGCAGCGCGACAGGGATTATCTACAATGAGCAGTTCTTC. Translated: CASSATGIIYNEQFF.

The chain carries TRBV27 and TRBJ1-5; 9 positions agree with TRBD1. The V and J ends lost 3 bases and 5 bases, in that order; junction bases with no gene match: 5. There are 15 residues in the CDR3. Germline V lookup: CDR1 MNHEY, CDR2 SMNVEV (reference sequence). The CDR3 region is CASSLWGQGDQPQHF. In DNA, the CDR3 is TGTGCCAGCAGTTTGTGGGGACAGGGTGATCAGCCCCAGCATTTT.

For this clone: This specimen includes other DNA sequences encoding the same CDR3. V and J are TRBV10-3 and TRBJ2-5; no clear D gene. The V gene lost 0 bases and the J gene lost 0 bases, with 8 bases spanning the gap. CDR3 length: 15 amino acids. Germline CDR1 ENHRY, CDR2 SYGVKD. CDR3 sequence (DNA): TGTGCCATCAGTGAGTCTTCAGCGTACCAAGAGACCCAGTACTTC. Its protein is CAISESSAYQETQYF.

The chain employs TRBV7-2 and TRBJ1-2, with D possibly matching TRBD1 (5 bases). The CDR3 length is 14 residues. In germline, CDR1 is SGHTA, CDR2 FQGNSA. V lost 2 bases and J lost 8, with 15 bases in between. In DNA, the CDR3 is TGTGCCAGCAGCTTATCACAGGCGTGGGTAGGCTACACCTTC. It is translated as CASSLSQAWVGYTF.

This clone appeared a few times. The chain is built from TRBV6-4 and TRBJ1-1; 9 bases map to TRBD1. The germline V gene has CDR1 MRHNA and CDR2 SNTAGT. Trimming removed 6 bases from V and 1 base from J; junction bases left unmatched: 6. The CDR3 loop spans 15 amino acids. The CDR3 coding sequence is TGTGCCAGCAGGCCACAGGGGGCAGGGAACACTGAAGCTTTCTTT. Translating gives CASRPQGAGNTEAFF.

V gene TRBV2 combines with J gene TRBJ2-5, with 9 nucleotides matching TRBD2. Germline CDR1 reads SNHLY; CDR2 reads FYNNEI. This CDR3 is 15 amino acids long. The V and J ends lost 4 bases and 2 bases, in that order; junction bases with no gene match: 5. CDR3 DNA sequence: TGTGCCAGCAGTGTTGCTAGCGGGGTACAAGAGACCCAGTACTTC. It translates to CASSVASGVQETQYF.

The chain joins TRBV4-2 to TRBJ2-3, with 12 bases lining up with TRBD2. V lost 1 base, J lost 2 bases, and 1 base stayed unmatched. Germline V gives CDR1 LGHNA, CDR2 YNFKEQ. This CDR3 is 16 amino acids long. As DNA, the CDR3 is TGTGCCAGCAGCCAAGGGACTAGCGGGGACACAGATACGCAGTATTTT. Its protein is CASSQGTSGDTDTQYF.

This clone was counted a single time. The chain has TRBV15 and TRBJ1-6; D is undetermined. V was pared by 1 base and J by 10 bases, with 11 bases between. The CDR3 is made up of 14 amino acids. CDR1 LNHNV and CDR2 YYDKDF come from the germline V gene (reference sequence). CDR3 residues: CATSRVLGGSPLHF. The CDR3 DNA follows: TGTGCCACCAGCAGAGTACTAGGCGGGTCACCCCTCCACTTT.

The chain carries TRBV9 and TRBJ2-3, with D perhaps matching TRBD2 (5 bases). The germline V and J ends were trimmed by 4 bases and 2 bases, with 14 bases remaining between them. CDR1 is SGDLS and CDR2 is YYNGEE in the germline V gene. CDR3 size: 15 residues. CDR3 loop: CASSSSLGLTDTQYF. CDR3 nucleotides: TGTGCCAGCAGCTCTTCACTAGGGCTCACAGATACGCAGTATTTT.

CDR3 in DNA: TGTGCCAGCAGTTTAGGCTTAAGGCAGGGTTATCAGCCCCAGCATTTT. Encoded protein: CASSLGLRQGYQPQHF. J is TRBJ1-5 and V is TRBV28, with D possibly being TRBD1 (5 bases). This CDR3 spans 16 amino acids. Trimming stripped 2 bases from V and 5 bases from J, with 16 bases between. Germline CDR1 is MDHEN and CDR2 is SYDVKM.

The V call is TRBV15, the J call TRBJ1-2; tentatively, D is TRBD1 (5 bases). CDR1 LNHNV and CDR2 YYDKDF come from the germline V gene (reference sequence). The CDR3 totals 16 residues. V lost 2 bases, J lost 4 bases, and 17 bases lay in between. The CDR3 reads CATSRRPYMGGYGYTF. As DNA, the CDR3 is TGTGCCACCAGCAGACGACCTTACATGGGGGGCTATGGCTACACCTTC. The full variable domain, with the rest looked up from reference TRBV15 and TRBJ1-2, is DAMVIQNPRYQVTQFGKPVTLSCSQTLNHNVMYWYQQKSSQAPKLLFHYYDKDFNNEADTPDNFQSRRPNTSFCFLDIRSPGLGDTAMYLCATSRRPYMGGYGYTFGSGTRLTVV.

The chain is built from TRBV28 and TRBJ2-7; D is perhaps TRBD1 (5 bases). CDR1 and CDR2 (germline): MDHEN, SYDVKM. Trimming took off 5 bases at V and 1 base at J, with 21 bases between the two ends. The CDR3 contains 17 residues. The CDR3 reads CASSPSGVRQGSYEQYF. The CDR3 nucleotides are TGTGCCAGCAGTCCCTCGGGTGTACGGCAGGGATCCTACGAGCAGTACTTC.

The chain uses TRBV6-5 and TRBJ2-7; D is ambiguous. V gave up 0 bases and J gave up 0 bases, with 6 bases separating them. Per the germline V gene, CDR1 is MNHEY and CDR2 is SVGAGI. CDR3 length: 14 residues. The CDR3 sequence: CASSYSRYSYEQYF. DNA for the CDR3: TGTGCCAGCAGTTACTCCAGGTACTCCTACGAGCAGTACTTC.

V is TRBV13 and J is TRBJ2-1; 9 bases map to TRBD2. V lost 2 bases to trimming and J lost 2 bases; unmatched junction nucleotides: 10. The CDR3 covers 18 residues. The germline V gene has CDR1 PRHDT and CDR2 FYEKMQ (reference sequence). CDR3 coding DNA: TGTGCCAGCAGCTTACTGGCTGGGCGGGGGGGCCCCTACAATGAGCAGTTCTTC. Its protein product is CASSLLAGRGGPYNEQFF.

To note about this clone: Germline and junction disagree at one end, which may indicate a read error. The rearrangement joins TRBV7-2 to TRBJ1-1, with a possible D match to TRBD1 (6 bases). Germline-derived CDR1 and CDR2 are SGHTA and FQGNSA. This CDR3 region has 11 residues. CDR3 residues: CASSLDSPLEF. DNA of the CDR3: TGTGCCAGCAGCCTGGACAGCCCTTTAGAGTTT.

This clone was detected only once. The J gene is TRBJ1-1, the V gene TRBV2; 10 bases agree with TRBD1. The length of the CDR3 is 17 residues. V gave up 6 bases and J gave up 0 bases; unmatched junction bases: 10. Germline CDR1 is SNHLY and CDR2 is FYNNEI. The CDR3 bases are TGTGCCAGCAGGAGACAGGGGGCAGGCATCATGAACACTGAAGCTTTCTTT. It encodes CASRRQGAGIMNTEAFF.

This clone has only a few counts. The chain combines TRBV7-7 with TRBJ2-7, with 9 bases lining up with TRBD1. Per the germline V gene, CDR1 is SSHAT and CDR2 is FNYEAQ (reference sequence). This CDR3 region has 15 residues. The V segment lost 5 bases and the J segment 7 bases; nucleotides outside the gene matches: 12. As DNA, the CDR3 is TGTGCCAGCAGCCCAACCGGTGGACAGGGGTTTGAGCAGTACTTC. As protein: CASSPTGGQGFEQYF.

The chain joins TRBV4-3 to TRBJ2-3; D uncertain. CDR1 is LGHNA, CDR2 YSLEER, per germline. V was trimmed by 0 bases and J by 8 bases, leaving 9 bases between them. The CDR3 covers 13 residues. The CDR3 sequence is CASSQETLGTQYF. CDR3 bases: TGCGCCAGCAGCCAAGAAACCCTCGGTACGCAGTATTTT.

This sequence joins TRBV7-6 and TRBJ2-7; D possibly corresponds to TRBD1 (6 bases). Germline V gene sequence: CDR1 SGHVS, CDR2 FNYEAQ. This CDR3 has 13 residues. V was clipped by 5 bases and J by 6 bases, with 14 bases between them. In DNA, the CDR3 is TGTGCCAGCAGCGTCCGGGACACAACCGAGCAGTACTTC. Amino acids: CASSVRDTTEQYF.

CDR3 sequence (DNA): TGTGCCAGCAGCCCCGGAGGAGCGGGAGGCCCCCCAGAGACCCAGTACTTC. This gives the protein CASSPGGAGGPPETQYF. The V gene is TRBV5-4, the J gene TRBJ2-5; 9 bases align to TRBD2. The CDR3 spans 17 residues. V shed 4 bases and J 4 bases; nucleotides not matched to a gene: 14. Germline V gene lookup returns CDR1 SGHNT and CDR2 YYREEE (reference sequence).

The chain combines TRBV6-4 with TRBJ1-6; D gene unclear. The CDR3 has 16 amino acids. Germline assignment: CDR1 MRHNA and CDR2 SNTAGT. V lost 7 bases and J lost 2, with 15 bases in between. The CDR3 nucleotides are TGTGCCAGCAACGACCCTAGCGCGCCCTATAATTCACCCCTCCACTTT. Translation: CASNDPSAPYNSPLHF.